This T cell receptor beta chain was observed in a study of blood T cell repertoires in COVID-19. In the study overall: PBMCs, B-cell-depleted T cells, or T cells provided the cDNA or gDNA that made up the material.

Authors' data handling: Amplification of reference gene primers provided the estimated nucleated cell counts. Sequencing was performed with immunoSEQ multiplex PCR; in TCRdb, only in-frame clones are kept and a portion is missing. D and trimming come from the DNA, and the V and J calls and clone size come from that table. This table holds about 180,000 clones, 89% found once. This CDR3 comprises 16 residues. The V gene lost 4 bases and the J gene lost 0 bases, with 10 bases spanning the gap. Germline V lookup: CDR1 SNHLY, CDR2 FYNNEI. The gene calls are TRBV2 and TRBJ1-6; no firm D call. Sequencing was carried out using PBMCs or T cells enriched from blood (not recorded which). The sequence was obtained from a woman aged 40 to 50 with acute COVID-19. The CDR3 DNA sequence: TGTGCCAGCAGTGTGGTTGATAGCTCCTATAATTCACCCCTCCACTTT. It is translated as CASSVVDSSYNSPLHF.